This TCR beta chain was profiled in a study of identical twins. This clonotype was seen only once. Its specificity is unknown. Template switching introduced a universal primer site, and the cDNA bore unique molecular identifiers. TCRdb re-analysed the 5' RACE reads in MiXCR, keeping a single row per CDR3 protein. The data contain 200,000 to 300,000 distinct CDR3 sequences, approximately 7.3% of them singletons. Study-wide results and limits: Analyses of zero insertions could be partly confounded by invariant MAIT and iNKT cells.

The CDR3 has 17 residues. The germline CDR1 and CDR2 sequences are SGHTA and FQGNSA. J gave up 8 bases and V 5 bases, and 18 bases lay outside the gene matches. The same sample was also studied in work on yellow fever vaccine responses in identical twins. That report notes: Reports say the vaccine T cell response in twins looked partly convergent and partly personalized.

Specimen: CD8+ T cells sorted from blood. V is TRBV7-2 and J is TRBJ2-1; 7 bases align to TRBD2. This clonotype originated in a woman between 18 and 30 years old in good health. CDR3 bases: TGTGCCAGCAGCCCACGCCGCTTCGCGGGAGTCGGCTATGAGCAGTTCTTC. This translates into CASSPRRFAGVGYEQFF. Full variable domain (outside the CDR3, taken from reference TRBV7-2 and TRBJ2-1): GAGVSQSPSNKVTEKGKDVELRCDPISGHTALYWYRQSLGQGLEFLIYFQGNSAPDKSGLPSDRFSAERTGGSVSTLTIQRTQQEDSAVYLCASSPRRFAGVGYEQFFGPGTRLTVL.